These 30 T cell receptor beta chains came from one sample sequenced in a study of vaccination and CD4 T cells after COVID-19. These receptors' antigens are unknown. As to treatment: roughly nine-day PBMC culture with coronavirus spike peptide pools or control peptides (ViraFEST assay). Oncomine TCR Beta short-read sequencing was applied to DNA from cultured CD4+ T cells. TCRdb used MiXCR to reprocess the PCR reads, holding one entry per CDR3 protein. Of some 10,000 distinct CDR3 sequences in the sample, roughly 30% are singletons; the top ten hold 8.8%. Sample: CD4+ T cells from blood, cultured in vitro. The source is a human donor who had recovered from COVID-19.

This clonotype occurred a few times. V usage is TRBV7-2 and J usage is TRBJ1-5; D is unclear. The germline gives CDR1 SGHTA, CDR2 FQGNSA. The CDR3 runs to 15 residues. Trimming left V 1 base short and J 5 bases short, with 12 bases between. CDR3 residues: CASSLEWAPDQPQHF. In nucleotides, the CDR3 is TGTGCCAGCAGCTTAGAGTGGGCCCCGGATCAGCCCCAGCATTTT.

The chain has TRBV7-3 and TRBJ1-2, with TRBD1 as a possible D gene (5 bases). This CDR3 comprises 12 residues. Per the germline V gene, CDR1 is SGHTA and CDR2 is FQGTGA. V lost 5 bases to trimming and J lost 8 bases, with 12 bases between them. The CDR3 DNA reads TGTGCCAGCAGCGATACGGGGACGGGCTACACCTTC. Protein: CASSDTGTGYTF.

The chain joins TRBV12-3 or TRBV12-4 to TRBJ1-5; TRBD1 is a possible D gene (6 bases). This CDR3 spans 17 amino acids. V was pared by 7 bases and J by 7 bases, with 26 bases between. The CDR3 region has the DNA TGTGCCAGCACCATCATCTCAACACAGGGAAGAGTGCAGCCCCAGCATTTT. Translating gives CASTIISTQGRVQPQHF.

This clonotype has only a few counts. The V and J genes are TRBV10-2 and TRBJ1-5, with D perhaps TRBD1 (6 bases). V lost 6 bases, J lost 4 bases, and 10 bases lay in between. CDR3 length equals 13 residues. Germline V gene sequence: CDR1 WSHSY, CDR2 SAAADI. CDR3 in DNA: TGCGCCAGCAGGGGACAAGTTAATCAGCCCCAGCATTTT. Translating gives CASRGQVNQPQHF.

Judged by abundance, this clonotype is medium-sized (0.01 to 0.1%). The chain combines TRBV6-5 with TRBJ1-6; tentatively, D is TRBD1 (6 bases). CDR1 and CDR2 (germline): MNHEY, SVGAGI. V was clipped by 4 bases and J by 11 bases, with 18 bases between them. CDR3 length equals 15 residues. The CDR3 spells CASSLKRGGTAPLHF. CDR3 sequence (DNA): TGTGCCAGCAGTTTGAAGCGGGGGGGCACAGCACCCCTCCACTTT.

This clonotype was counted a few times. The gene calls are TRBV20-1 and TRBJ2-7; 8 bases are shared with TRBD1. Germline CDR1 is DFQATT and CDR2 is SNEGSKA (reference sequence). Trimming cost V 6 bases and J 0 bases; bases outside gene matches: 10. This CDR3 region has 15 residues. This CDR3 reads CSAFPRDRTSYEQYF. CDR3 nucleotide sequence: TGCAGTGCATTCCCCCGGGACAGGACCTCCTACGAGCAGTACTTC.

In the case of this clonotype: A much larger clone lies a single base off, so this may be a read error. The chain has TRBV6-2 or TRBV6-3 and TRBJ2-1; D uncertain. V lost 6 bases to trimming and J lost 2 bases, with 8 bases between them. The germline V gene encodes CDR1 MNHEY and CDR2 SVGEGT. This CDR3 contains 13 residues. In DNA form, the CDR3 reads TGTGCCAGCAGCCCCAACCCCTACAATGAGCAGTTCTTC. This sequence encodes CASSPNPYNEQFF.

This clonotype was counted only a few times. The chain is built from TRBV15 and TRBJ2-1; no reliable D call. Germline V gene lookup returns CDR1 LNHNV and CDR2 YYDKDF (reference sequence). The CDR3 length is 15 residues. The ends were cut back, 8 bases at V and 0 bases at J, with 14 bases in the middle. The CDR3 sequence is CATSQTSSSYNEQFF. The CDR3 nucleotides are TGTGCCACCTCACAGACCTCCAGCTCCTACAATGAGCAGTTCTTC.

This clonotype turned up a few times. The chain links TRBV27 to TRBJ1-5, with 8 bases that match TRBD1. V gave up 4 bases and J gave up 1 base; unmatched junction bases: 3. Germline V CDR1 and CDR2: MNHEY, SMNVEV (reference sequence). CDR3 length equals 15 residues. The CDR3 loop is CASSSQGESNQPQHF. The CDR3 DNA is TGTGCCAGCAGTTCACAGGGGGAAAGCAATCAGCCCCAGCATTTT.

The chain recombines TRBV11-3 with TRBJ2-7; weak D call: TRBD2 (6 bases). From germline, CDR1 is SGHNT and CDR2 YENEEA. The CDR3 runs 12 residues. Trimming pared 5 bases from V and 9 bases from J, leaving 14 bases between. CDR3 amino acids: CASSPRGVLQYF. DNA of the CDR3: TGTGCCAGCAGCCCTCGCGGGGTGTTGCAGTACTTC.

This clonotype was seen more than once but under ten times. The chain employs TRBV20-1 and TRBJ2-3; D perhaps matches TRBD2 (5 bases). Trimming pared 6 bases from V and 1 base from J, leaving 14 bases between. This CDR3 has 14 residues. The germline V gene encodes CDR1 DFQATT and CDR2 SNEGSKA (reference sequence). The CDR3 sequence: CSAPWRAGTDTQYF. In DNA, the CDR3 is TGCAGTGCCCCCTGGCGGGCCGGCACAGATACGCAGTATTTT.

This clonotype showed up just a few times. This chain's CDR3 is CSVSRGSSYEQYF. The CDR3 nucleotides are TGCAGTGTCTCAAGGGGGAGCTCCTACGAGCAGTACTTC. The chain is built from TRBV20-1 and TRBJ2-7, with D maybe TRBD1 (6 bases). The V gene's germline CDR1 is DFQATT and CDR2 SNEGSKA (reference sequence). This CDR3 comprises 13 residues. Trimming pared 7 bases from V and 0 bases from J, leaving 13 bases between.

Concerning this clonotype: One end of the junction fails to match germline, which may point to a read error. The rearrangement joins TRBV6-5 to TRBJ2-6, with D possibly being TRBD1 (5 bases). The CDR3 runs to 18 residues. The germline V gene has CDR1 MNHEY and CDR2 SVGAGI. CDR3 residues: CASSYRRKAETGANVPTF. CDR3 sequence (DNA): TGTGCCAGCAGTTACCGACGTAAGGCGGAAACTGGGGCCAACGTCCCGACTTTC.

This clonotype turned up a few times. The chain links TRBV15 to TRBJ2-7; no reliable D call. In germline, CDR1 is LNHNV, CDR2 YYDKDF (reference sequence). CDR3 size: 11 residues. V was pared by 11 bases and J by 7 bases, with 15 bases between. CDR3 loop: CARPQAREQYF. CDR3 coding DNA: TGTGCCCGCCCCCAGGCGCGGGAGCAGTACTTC.

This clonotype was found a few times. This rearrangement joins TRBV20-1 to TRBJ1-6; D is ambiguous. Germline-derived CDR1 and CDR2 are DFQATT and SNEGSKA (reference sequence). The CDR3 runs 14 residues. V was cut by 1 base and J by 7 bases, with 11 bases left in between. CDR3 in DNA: TGCAGTGCTAGAGGGGAACTGGGAAATTCACCCCTCCACTTT. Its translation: CSARGELGNSPLHF.

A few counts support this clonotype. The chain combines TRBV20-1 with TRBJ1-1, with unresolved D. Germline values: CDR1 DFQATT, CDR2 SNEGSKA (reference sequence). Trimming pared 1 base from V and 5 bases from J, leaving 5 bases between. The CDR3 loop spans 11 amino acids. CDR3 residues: CSARGVTEAFF. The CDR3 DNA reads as TGCAGTGCTAGAGGGGTTACTGAAGCTTTCTTT.

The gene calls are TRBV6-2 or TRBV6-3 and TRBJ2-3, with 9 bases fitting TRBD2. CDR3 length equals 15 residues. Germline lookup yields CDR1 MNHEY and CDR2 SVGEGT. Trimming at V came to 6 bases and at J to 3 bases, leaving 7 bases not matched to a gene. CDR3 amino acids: CASRLAGVSTDTQYF. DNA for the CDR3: TGTGCCAGCAGATTAGCGGGAGTATCTACAGATACGCAGTATTTT.

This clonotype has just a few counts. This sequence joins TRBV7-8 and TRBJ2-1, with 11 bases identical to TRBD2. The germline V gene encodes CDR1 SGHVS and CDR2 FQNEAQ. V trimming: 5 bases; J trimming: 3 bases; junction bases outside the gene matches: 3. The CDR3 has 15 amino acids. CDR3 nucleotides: TGTGCCAGCAGCCCTAGCGGGAGGCGCTACAATGAGCAGTTCTTC. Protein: CASSPSGRRYNEQFF.

Here the CDR3 reads CASSGGNTIYF. CDR3 in DNA: TGTGCCAGCAGTGGGGGAAACACCATATATTTT. The J gene is TRBJ1-3, the V gene TRBV6-1; D unclear. The germline CDR1 and CDR2 sequences are MNHNS and SASEGT. The CDR3 runs 11 residues. With 4 bases removed from V and 4 bases from J, the gap between germline ends came to 2 bases.

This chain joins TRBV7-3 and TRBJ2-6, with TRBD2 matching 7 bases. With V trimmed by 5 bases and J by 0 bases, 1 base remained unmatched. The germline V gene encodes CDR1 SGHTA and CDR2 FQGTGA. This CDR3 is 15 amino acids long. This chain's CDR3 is CASSRLASGANVLTF. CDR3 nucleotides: TGTGCCAGCAGCCGACTAGCCTCTGGGGCCAACGTCCTGACTTTC.

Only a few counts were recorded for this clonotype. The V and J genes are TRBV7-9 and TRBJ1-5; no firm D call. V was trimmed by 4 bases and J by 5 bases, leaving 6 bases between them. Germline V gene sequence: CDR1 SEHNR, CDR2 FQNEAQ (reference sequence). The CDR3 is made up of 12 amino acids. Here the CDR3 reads CASSSLDQPQHF. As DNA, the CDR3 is TGTGCCAGCAGCTCGCTGGATCAGCCCCAGCATTTT.

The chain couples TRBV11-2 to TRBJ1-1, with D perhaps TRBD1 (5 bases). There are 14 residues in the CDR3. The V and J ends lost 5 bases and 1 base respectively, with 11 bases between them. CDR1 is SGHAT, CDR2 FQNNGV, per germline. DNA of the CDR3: TGTGCCAGCAGCCTCCTTGGGGGGAACACTGAAGCTTTCTTT. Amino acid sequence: CASSLLGGNTEAFF. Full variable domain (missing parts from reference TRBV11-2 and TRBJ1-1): EAGVAQSPRYKIIEKRQSVAFWCNPISGHATLYWYQQILGQGPKLLIQFQNNGVVDDSQLPKDRFSAERLKGVDSTLKIQPAKLEDSAVYLCASSLLGGNTEAFFGQGTRLTVV.

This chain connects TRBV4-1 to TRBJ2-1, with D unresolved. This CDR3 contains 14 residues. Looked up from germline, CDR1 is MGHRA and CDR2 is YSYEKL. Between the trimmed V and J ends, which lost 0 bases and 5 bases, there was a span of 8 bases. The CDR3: CASSQDLSNNEQFF. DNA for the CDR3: TGCGCCAGCAGCCAAGATCTGTCGAACAATGAGCAGTTCTTC.

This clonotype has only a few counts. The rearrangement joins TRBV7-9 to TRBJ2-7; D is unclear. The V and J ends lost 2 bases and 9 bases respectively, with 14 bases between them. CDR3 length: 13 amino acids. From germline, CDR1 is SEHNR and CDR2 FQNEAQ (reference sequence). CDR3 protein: CASSLMRAGRQYF. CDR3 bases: TGTGCCAGCAGCTTAATGAGAGCCGGGCGGCAGTACTTC.

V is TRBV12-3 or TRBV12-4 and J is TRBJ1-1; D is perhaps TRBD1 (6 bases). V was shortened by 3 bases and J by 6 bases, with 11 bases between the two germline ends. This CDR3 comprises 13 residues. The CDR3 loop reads CASSFGTKAEAFF. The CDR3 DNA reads TGTGCCAGCAGTTTTGGGACAAAAGCTGAAGCTTTCTTT.

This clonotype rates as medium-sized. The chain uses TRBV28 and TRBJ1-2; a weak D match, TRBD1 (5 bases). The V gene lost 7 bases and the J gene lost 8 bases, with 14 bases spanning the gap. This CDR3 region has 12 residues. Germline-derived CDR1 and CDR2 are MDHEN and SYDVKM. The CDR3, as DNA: TGTGCCAGCACCCTCCCAGGGAACGGCTACACCTTC. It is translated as CASTLPGNGYTF.

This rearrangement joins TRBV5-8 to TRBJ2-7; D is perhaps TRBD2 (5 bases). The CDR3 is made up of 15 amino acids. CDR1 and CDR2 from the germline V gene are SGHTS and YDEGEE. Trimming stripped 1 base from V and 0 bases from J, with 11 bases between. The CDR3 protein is CASSLRYEGSYEQYF. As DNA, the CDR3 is TGTGCCAGCAGCTTGCGCTACGAGGGCTCCTACGAGCAGTACTTC.

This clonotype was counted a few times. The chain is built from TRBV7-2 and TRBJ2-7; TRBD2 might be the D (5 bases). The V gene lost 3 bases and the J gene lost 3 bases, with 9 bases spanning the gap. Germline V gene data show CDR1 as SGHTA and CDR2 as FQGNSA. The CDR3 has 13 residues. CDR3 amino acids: CASSFSSGYEQYF. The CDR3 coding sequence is TGTGCCAGCAGCTTCTCCAGCGGCTACGAGCAGTACTTC.

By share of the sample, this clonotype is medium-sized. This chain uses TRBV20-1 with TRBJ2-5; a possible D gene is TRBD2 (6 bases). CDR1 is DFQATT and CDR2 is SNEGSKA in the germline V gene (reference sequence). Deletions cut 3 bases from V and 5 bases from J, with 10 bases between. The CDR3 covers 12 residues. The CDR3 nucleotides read TGCAGTGCTAGGGCCCGGGGGGAGACCCAGTACTTC. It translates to CSARARGETQYF.

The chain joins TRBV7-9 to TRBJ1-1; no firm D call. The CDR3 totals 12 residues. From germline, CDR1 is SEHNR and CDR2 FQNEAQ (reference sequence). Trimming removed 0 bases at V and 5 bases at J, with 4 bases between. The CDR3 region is CASSLAATEAFF. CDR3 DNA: TGTGCCAGCAGCTTAGCTGCAACTGAAGCTTTCTTT.